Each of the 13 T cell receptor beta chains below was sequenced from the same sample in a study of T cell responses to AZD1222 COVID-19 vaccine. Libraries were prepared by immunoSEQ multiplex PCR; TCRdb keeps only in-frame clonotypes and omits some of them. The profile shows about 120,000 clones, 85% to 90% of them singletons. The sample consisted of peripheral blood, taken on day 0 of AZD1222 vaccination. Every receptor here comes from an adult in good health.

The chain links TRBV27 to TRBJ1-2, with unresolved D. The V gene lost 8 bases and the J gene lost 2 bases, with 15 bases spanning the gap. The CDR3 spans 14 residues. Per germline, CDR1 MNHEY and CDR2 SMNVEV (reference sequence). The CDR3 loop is CASGTLDGNYGYTF. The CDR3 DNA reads TGTGCCAGCGGAACCCTCGACGGAAACTATGGCTACACCTTC.

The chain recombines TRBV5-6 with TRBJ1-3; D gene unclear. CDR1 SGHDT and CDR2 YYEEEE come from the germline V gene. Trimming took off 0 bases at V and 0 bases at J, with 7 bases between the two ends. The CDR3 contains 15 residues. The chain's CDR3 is CASSLDRVSGNTIYF. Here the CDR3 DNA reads TGTGCCAGCAGCTTGGATAGGGTCTCTGGAAACACCATATATTTT.

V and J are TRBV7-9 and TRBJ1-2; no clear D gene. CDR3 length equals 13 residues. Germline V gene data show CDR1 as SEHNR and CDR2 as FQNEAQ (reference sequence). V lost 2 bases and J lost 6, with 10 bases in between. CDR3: CASSLQVLHGYTF. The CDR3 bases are TGTGCCAGCAGCTTACAGGTTCTTCATGGCTACACCTTC.

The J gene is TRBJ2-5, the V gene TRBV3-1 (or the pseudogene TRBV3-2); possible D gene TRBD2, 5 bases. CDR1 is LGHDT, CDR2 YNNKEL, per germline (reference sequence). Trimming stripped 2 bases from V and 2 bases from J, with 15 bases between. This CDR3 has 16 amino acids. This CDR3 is CASSQRGPRAQETQYF. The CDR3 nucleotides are TGTGCCAGCAGCCAACGTGGACCGCGGGCGCAAGAGACCCAGTACTTC.

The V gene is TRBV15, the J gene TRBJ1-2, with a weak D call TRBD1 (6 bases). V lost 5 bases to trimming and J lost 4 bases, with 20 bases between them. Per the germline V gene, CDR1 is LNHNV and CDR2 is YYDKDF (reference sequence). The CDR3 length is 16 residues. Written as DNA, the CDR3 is TGTGCCACCAGCGACCTCGTTGGGGGGCGGGTCTATGGCTACACCTTC. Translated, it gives CATSDLVGGRVYGYTF.

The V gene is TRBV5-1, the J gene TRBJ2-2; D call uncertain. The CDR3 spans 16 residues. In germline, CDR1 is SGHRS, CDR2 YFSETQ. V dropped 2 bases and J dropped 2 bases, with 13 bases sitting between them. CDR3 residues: CASSFEWRLNTGELFF. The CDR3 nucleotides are TGCGCCAGCAGCTTTGAATGGCGGCTTAACACCGGGGAGCTGTTTTTT.

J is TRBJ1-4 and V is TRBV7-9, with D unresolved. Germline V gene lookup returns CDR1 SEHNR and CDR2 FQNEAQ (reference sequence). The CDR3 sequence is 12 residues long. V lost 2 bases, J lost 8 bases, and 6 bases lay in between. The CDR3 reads CASSLREEKLFF. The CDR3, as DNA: TGTGCCAGCAGCTTAAGGGAAGAAAAACTGTTTTTT.

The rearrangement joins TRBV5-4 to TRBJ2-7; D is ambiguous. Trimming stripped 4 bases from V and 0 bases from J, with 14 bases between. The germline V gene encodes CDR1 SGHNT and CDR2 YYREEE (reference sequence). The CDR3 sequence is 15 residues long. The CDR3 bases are TGTGCCAGCAGCCATAGGGTCCTCAACTCCTACGAGCAGTACTTC. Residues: CASSHRVLNSYEQYF. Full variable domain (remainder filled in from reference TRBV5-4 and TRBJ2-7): ETGVTQSPTHLIKTRGQQVTLRCSSQSGHNTVSWYQQALGQGPQFIFQYYREEENGRGNFPPRFSGLQFPNYSSELNVNALELDDSALYLCASSHRVLNSYEQYFGPGTRLTVT.

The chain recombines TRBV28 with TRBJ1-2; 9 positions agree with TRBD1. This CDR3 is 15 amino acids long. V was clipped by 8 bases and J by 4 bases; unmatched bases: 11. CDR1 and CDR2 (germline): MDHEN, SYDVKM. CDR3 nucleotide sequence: TGTGCCAGCCAGGTTCCGGGACAGGGCCTCTATGGCTACACCTTC. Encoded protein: CASQVPGQGLYGYTF.

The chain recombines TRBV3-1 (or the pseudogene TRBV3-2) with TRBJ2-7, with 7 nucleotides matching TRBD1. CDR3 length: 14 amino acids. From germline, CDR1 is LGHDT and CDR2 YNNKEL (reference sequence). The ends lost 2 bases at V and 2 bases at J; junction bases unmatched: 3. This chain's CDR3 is CASSQRGQPYEQYF. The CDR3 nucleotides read TGTGCCAGCAGCCAAAGGGGACAGCCCTACGAGCAGTACTTC.

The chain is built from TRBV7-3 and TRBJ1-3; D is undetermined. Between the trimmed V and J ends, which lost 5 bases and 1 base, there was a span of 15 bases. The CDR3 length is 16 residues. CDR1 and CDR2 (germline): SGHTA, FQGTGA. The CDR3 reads CASSPKPPGSGNTIYF. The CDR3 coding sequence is TGTGCCAGCAGCCCAAAGCCCCCGGGATCTGGAAACACCATATATTTT. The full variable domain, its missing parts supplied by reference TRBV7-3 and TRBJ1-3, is GAGVSQTPSNKVTEKGKYVELRCDPISGHTALYWYRQSLGQGPEFLIYFQGTGAADDSGLPNDRFFAVRPEGSVSTLKIQRTERGDSAVYLCASSPKPPGSGNTIYFGEGSWLTVV.

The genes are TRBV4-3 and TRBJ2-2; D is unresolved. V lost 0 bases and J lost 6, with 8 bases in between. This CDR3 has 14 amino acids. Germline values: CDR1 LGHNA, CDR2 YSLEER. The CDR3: CASSQDYFPGELFF. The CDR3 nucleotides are TGCGCCAGCAGCCAAGACTATTTTCCCGGGGAGCTGTTTTTT.

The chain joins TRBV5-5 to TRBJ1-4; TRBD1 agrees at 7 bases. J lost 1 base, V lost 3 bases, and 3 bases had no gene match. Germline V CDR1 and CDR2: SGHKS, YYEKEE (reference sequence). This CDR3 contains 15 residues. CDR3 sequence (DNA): TGTGCCAGCAGCTCAGGGGGTGTAACTAATGAAAAACTGTTTTTT. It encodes CASSSGGVTNEKLFF.